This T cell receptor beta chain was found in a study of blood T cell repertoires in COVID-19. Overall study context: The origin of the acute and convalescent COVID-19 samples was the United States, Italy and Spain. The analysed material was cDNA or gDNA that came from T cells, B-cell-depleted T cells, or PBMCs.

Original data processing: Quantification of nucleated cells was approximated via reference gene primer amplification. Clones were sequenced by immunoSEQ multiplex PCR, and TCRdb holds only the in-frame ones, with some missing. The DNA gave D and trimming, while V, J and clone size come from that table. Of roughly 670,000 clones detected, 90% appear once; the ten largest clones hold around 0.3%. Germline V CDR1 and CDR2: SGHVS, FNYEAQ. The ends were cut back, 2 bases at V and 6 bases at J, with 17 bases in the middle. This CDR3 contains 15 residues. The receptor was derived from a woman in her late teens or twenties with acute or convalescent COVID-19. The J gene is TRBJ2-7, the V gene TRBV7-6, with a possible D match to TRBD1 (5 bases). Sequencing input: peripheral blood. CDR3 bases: TGTGCCAGCAGCTTATCTCCAGGACCTCAGGGCGAGCAGTACTTC. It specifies CASSLSPGPQGEQYF.